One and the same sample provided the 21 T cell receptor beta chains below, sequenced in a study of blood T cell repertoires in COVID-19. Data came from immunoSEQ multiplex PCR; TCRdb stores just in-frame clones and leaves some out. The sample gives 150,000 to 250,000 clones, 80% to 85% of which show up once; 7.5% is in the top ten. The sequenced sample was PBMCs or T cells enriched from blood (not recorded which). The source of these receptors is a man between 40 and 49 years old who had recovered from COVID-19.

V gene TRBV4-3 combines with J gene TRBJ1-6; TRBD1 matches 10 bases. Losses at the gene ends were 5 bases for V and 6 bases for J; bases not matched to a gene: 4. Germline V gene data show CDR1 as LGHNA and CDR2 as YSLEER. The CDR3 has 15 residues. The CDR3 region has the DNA TGCGCCAGCAGCGTCAGGGACAGGGGTAATTCACCCCTCCACTTT. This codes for CASSVRDRGNSPLHF.

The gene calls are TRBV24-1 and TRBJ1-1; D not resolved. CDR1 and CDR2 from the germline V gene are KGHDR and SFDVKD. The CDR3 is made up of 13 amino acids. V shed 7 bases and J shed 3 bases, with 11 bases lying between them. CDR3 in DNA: TGTGCCACCAGGAAAAGTCGGGACACTGAAGCTTTCTTT. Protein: CATRKSRDTEAFF.

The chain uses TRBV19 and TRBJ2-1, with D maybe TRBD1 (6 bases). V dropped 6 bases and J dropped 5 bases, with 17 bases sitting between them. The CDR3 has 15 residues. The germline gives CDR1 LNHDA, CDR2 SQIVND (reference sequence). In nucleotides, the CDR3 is TGTGCCAGTAGCTACAGGGTGAGGACACACAATGAGCAGTTCTTC. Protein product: CASSYRVRTHNEQFF.

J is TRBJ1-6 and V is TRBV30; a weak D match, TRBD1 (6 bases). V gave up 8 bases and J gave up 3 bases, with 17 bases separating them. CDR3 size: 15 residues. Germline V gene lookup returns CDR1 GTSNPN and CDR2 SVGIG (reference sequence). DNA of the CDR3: TGTGCCGCAACGAGACAGGCGGGCTATAATTCACCCCTCCACTTT. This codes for CAATRQAGYNSPLHF.

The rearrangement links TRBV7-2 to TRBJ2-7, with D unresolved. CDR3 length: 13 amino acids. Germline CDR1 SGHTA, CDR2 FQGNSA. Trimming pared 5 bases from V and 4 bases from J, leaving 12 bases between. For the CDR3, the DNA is TGTGCCAGCAGCCTAAGTCCCCGGTACGAGCAGTACTTC. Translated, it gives CASSLSPRYEQYF.

The CDR3 region is CASSSSPGGREQYF. The CDR3 DNA sequence: TGTGCCAGTAGTTCTTCCCCGGGGGGGCGAGAGCAGTACTTC. This sequence joins TRBV19 and TRBJ2-7; 8 bases align to TRBD2. V was clipped by 5 bases and J by 7 bases; unmatched bases: 10. The V gene's germline CDR1 is LNHDA and CDR2 SQIVND (reference sequence). There are 14 residues in the CDR3. Using reference TRBV19 and TRBJ2-7 for the parts outside the CDR3, the full variable domain is DGGITQSPKYLFRKEGQNVTLSCEQNLNHDAMYWYRQDPGQGLRLIYYSQIVNDFQKGDIAEGYSVSREKKESFPLTVTSAQKNPTAFYLCASSSSPGGREQYFGPGTRLTVT.

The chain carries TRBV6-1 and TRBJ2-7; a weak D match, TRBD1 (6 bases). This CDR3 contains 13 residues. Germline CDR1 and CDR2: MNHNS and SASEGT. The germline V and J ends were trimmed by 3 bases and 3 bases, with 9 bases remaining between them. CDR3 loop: CASSDVQGYEQYF. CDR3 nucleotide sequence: TGTGCCAGCAGTGACGTACAGGGCTACGAGCAGTACTTC.

CDR3 sequence reads: CASSVGGGGTDTQYF. The CDR3 nucleotides are TGTGCCAGCAGCGTAGGAGGGGGGGGCACAGATACGCAGTATTTT. The chain links TRBV9 to TRBJ2-3; possibly TRBD2 for D (7 bases). The germline V and J ends were trimmed by 0 bases and 1 base, with 9 bases remaining between them. Germline CDR1 is SGDLS and CDR2 is YYNGEE. The CDR3 is made up of 15 amino acids. Full variable domain (missing parts from reference TRBV9 and TRBJ2-3): DSGVTQTPKHLITATGQRVTLRCSPRSGDLSVYWYQQSLDQGLQFLIQYYNGEERAKGNILERFSAQQFPDLHSELNLSSLELGDSALYFCASSVGGGGTDTQYFGPGTRLTVL.

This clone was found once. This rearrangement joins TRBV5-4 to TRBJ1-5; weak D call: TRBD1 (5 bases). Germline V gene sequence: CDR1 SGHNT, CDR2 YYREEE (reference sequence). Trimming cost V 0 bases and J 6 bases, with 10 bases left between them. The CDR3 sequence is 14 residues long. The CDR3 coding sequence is TGTGCCAGCAGCTTGGAAGGGGTGGCTCAGCCCCAGCATTTT. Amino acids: CASSLEGVAQPQHF.

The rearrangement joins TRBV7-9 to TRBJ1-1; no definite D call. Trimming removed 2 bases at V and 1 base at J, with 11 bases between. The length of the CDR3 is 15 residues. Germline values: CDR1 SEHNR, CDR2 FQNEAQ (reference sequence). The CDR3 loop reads CASSLSRPTNTEAFF. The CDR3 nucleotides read TGTGCCAGCAGCTTAAGCAGGCCCACGAACACTGAAGCTTTCTTT.

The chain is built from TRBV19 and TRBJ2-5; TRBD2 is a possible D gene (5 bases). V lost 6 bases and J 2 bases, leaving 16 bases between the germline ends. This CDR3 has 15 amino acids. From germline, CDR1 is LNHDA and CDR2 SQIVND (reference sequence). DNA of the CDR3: TGTGCCAGTAGCCGCAGCGGCACTATTCAAGAGACCCAGTACTTC. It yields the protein CASSRSGTIQETQYF.

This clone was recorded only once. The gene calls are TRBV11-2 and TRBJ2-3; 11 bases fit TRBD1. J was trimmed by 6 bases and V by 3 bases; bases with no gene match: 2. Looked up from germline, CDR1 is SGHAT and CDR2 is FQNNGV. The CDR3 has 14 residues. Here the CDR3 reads CASSLDRGLDTQYF. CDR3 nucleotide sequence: TGTGCCAGCAGCTTGGACAGGGGGCTTGATACGCAGTATTTT.

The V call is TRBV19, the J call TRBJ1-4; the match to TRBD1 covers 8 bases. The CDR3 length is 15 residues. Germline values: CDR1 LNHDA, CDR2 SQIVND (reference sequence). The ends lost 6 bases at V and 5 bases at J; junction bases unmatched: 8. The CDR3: CASRETGETNEKLFF. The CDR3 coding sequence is TGTGCCAGTAGGGAGACAGGGGAGACGAATGAAAAACTGTTTTTT. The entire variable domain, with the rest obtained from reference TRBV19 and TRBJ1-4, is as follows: DGGITQSPKYLFRKEGQNVTLSCEQNLNHDAMYWYRQDPGQGLRLIYYSQIVNDFQKGDIAEGYSVSREKKESFPLTVTSAQKNPTAFYLCASRETGETNEKLFFGSGTQLSVL.

CDR3 amino acids: CAGGEDRASNSPLHF. CDR3 DNA: TGTGCCGGGGGTGAGGACAGGGCTTCCAATTCACCCCTCCACTTT. The V gene is TRBV11-2, the J gene TRBJ1-6; 8 nucleotides agree with TRBD1. Germline CDR1 SGHAT, CDR2 FQNNGV. The CDR3 has 15 residues. V lost 11 bases to trimming and J lost 7 bases; unmatched junction nucleotides: 13.

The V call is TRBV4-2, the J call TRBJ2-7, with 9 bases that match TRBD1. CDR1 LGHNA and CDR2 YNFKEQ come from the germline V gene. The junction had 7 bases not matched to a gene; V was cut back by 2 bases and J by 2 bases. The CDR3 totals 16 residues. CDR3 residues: CASSQPDRGVPYEQYF. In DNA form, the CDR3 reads TGTGCCAGCAGCCAACCCGACAGGGGGGTACCCTACGAGCAGTACTTC.

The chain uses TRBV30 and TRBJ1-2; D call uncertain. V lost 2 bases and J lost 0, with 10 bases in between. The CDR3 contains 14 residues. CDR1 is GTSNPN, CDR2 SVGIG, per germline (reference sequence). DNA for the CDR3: TGTGCCTGGAGTAGCGTAACTTCTAACTATGGCTACACCTTC. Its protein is CAWSSVTSNYGYTF.

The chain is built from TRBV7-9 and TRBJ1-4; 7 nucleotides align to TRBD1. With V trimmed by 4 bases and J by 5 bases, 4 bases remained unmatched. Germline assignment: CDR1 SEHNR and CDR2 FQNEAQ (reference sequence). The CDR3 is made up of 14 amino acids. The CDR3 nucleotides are TGTGCCAGCAGCTCGGGACAGAGAAATGAAAAACTGTTTTTT. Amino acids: CASSSGQRNEKLFF.

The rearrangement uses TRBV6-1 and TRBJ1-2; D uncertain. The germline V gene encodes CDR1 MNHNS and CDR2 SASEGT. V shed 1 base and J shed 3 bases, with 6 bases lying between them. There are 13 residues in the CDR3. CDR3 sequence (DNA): TGTGCCAGCAGTGAAGGGCCCGACTATGGCTACACCTTC. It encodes CASSEGPDYGYTF.

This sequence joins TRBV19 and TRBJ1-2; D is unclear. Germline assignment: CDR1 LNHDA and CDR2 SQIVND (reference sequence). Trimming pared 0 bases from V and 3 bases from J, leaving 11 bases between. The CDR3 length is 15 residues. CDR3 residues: CASSIDGQPYYGYTF. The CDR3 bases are TGTGCCAGTAGTATAGATGGGCAGCCCTACTATGGCTACACCTTC.

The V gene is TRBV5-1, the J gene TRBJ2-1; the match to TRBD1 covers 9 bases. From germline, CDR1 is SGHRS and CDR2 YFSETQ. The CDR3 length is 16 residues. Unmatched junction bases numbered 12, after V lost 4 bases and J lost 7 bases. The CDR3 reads CASSPGDRGGGNEQFF. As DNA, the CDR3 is TGCGCCAGCAGCCCCGGCGACAGGGGGGGAGGAAATGAGCAGTTCTTC.

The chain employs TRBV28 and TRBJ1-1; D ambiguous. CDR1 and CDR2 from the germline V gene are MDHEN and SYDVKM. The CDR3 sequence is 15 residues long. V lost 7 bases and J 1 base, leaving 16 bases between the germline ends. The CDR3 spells CASTPSLSRNTEAFF. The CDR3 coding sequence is TGTGCCAGCACCCCGTCCCTAAGTCGGAACACTGAAGCTTTCTTT.